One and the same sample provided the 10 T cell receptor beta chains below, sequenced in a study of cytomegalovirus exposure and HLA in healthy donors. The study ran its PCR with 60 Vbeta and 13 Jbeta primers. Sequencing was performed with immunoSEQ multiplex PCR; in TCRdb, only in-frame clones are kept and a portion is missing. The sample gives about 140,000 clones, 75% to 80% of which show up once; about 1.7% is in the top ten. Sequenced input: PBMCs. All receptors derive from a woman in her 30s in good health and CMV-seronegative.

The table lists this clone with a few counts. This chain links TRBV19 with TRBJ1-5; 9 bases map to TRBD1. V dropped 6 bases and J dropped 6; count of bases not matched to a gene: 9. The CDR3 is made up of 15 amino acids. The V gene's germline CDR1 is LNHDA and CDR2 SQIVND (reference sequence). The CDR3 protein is CASRRATGGGQPQHF. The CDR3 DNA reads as TGTGCCAGTAGAAGAGCAACAGGGGGCGGTCAGCCCCAGCATTTT.

CDR3 sequence: CASSAIENEQYF. In nucleotides, the CDR3 is TGCGCCAGCAGCGCTATTGAGAACGAGCAGTACTTC. This rearrangement joins TRBV4-1 to TRBJ2-7, with D hard to call. Looked up from germline, CDR1 is MGHRA and CDR2 is YSYEKL. This CDR3 has 12 residues. Trimming removed 5 bases from V and 5 bases from J, with 10 bases in between.

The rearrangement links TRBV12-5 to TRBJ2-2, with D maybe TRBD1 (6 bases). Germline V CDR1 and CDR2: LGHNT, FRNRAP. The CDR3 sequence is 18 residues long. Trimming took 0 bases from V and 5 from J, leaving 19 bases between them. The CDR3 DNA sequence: TGTGCTAGTGGTTTGGTGCCCTCAGGGGTTCCAACTACCGGGGAGCTGTTTTTT. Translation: CASGLVPSGVPTTGELFF. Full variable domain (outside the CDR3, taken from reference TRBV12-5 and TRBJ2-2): DARVTQTPRHKVTEMGQEVTMRCQPILGHNTVFWYRQTMMQGLELLAYFRNRAPLDDSGMPKDRFSAEMPDATLATLKIQPSEPRDSAVYFCASGLVPSGVPTTGELFFGEGSRLTVL.

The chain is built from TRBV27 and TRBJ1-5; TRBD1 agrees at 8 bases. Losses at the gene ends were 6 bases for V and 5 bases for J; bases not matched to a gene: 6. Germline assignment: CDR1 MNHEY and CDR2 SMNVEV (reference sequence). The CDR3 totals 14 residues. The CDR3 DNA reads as TGTGCCAGCAGGCGACAGGGGAGAGATCAGCCCCAGCATTTT. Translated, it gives CASRRQGRDQPQHF.

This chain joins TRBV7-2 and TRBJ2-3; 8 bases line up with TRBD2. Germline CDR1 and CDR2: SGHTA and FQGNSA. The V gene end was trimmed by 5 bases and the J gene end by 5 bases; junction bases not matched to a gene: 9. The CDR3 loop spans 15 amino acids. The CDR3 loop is CASSQDGGGRDTQYF. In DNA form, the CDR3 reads TGTGCCAGCAGCCAAGACGGGGGGGGCCGAGATACGCAGTATTTT.

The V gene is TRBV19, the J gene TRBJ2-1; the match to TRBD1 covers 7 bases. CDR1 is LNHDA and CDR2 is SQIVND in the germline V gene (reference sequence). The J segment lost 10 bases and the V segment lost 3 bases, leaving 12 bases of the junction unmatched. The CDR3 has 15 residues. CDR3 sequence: CASSIEGARRVEQFF. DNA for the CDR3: TGTGCCAGTAGTATCGAGGGGGCCCGGAGAGTGGAGCAGTTCTTC.

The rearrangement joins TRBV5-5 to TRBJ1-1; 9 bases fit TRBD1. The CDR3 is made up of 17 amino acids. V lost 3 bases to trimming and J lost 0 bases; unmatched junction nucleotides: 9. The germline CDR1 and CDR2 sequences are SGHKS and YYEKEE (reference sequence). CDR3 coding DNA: TGTGCCAGCAGCTCGCTGACAGGGGGACAGGTGAACACTGAAGCTTTCTTT. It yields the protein CASSSLTGGQVNTEAFF.

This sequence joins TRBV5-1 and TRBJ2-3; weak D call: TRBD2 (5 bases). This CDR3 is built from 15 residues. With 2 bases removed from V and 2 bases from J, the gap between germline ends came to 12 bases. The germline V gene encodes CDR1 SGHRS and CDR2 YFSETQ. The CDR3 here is CASSLDGVNTDTQYF. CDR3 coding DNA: TGCGCCAGCAGCTTAGACGGGGTAAACACAGATACGCAGTATTTT.

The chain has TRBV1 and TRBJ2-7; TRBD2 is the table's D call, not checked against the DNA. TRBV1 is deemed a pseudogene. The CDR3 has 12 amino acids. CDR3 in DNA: TGCACCAGCAGCCGGGGGGGGTTCGAGCAGTACTTC. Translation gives CTSSRGGFEQYF.

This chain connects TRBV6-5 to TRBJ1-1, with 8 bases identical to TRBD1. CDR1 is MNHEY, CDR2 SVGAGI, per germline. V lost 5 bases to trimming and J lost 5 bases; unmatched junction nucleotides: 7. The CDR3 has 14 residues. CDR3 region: CASSRDRFGTEAFF. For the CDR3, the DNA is TGTGCCAGCAGTAGGGACAGGTTTGGTACTGAAGCTTTCTTT.